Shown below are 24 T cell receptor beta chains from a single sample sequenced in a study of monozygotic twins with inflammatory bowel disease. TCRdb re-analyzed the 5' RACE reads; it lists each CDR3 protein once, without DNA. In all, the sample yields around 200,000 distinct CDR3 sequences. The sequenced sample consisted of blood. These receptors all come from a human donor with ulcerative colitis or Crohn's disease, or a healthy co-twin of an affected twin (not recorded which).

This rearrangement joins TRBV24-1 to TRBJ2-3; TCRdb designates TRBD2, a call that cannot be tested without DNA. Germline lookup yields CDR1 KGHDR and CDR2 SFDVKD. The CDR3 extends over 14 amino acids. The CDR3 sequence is CATSIASGGDTQYF.

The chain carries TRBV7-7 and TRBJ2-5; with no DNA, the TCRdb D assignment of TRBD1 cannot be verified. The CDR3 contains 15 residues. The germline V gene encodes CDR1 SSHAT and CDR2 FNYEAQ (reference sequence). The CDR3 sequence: CASSPEAGRQETQYF. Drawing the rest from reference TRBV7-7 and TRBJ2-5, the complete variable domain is GAGVSQSPRYKVTKRGQDVTLRCDPISSHATLYWYQQALGQGPEFLTYFNYEAQPDKSGLPSDRFSAERPEGSISTLTIQRTEQRDSAMYRCASSPEAGRQETQYFGPGTRLLVL.

This chain's CDR3 is CASSPGPIPNTEAFF. This chain links TRBV7-3 with TRBJ1-1. The CDR3 consists of 15 residues. Germline CDR1 is SGHTA and CDR2 is FQGTGA.

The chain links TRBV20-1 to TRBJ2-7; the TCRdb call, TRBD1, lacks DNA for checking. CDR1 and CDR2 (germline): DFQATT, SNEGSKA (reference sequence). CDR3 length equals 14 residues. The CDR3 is CSATSTGRSYEQYF.

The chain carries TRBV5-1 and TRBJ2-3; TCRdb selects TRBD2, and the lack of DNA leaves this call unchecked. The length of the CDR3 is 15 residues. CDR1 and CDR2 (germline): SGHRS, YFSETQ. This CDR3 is CASSLSSGGGDTQYF.

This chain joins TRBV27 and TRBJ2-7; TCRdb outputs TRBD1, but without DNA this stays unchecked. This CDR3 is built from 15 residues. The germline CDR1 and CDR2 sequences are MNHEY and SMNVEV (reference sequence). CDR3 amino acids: CASSLLGGSSYEQYF.

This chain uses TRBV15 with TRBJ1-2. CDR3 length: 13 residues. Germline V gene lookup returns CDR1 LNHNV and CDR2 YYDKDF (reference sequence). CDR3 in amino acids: CATSRGRLYGYTF.

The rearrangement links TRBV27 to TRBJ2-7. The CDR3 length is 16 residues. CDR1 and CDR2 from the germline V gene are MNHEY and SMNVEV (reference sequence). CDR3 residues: CASSTSYKRTFYEQYF.

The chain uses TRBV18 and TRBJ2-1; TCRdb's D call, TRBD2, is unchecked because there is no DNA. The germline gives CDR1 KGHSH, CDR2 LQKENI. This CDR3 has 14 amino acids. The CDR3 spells CASHQSGGAVEQFF.

CDR3 amino acids: CATSRRTGSTGELFF. The chain couples TRBV15 to TRBJ2-2; no DNA is available, so the TRBD1 call from TCRdb remains unchecked. The CDR3 runs 15 residues. The V gene's germline CDR1 is LNHNV and CDR2 YYDKDF (reference sequence).

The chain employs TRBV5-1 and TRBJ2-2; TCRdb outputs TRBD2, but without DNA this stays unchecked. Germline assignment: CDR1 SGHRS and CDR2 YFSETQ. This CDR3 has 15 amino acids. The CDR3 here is CDSTARGQGPGELFF.

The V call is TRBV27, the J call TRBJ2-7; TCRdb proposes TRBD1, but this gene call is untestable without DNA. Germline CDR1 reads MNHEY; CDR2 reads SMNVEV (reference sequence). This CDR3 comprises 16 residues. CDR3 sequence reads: CASSFRAIGGVYEQYF.

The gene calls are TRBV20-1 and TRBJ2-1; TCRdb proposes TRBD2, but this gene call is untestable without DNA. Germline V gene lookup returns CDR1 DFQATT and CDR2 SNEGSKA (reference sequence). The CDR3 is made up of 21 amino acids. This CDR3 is CSARIPGLAGAPLSSYNEQFF.

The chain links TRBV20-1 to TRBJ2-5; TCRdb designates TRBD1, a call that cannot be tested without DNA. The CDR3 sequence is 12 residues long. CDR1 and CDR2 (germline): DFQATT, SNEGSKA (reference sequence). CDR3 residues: CSARVQGATQYF.

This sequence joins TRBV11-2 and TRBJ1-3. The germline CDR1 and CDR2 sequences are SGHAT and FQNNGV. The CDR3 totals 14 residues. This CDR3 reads CASSRTIAGNTIYF.

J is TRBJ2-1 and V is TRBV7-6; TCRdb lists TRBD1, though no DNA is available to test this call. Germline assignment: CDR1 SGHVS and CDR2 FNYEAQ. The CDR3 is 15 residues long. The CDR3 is CASSFDRGPYNEQFF.

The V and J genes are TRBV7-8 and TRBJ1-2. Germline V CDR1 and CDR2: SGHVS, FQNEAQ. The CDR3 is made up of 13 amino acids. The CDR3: CASSDQSSIYGTF.

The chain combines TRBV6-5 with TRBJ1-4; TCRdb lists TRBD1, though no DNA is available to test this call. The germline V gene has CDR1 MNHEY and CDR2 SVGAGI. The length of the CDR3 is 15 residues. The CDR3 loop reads CASSYSGLEGEKLFF.

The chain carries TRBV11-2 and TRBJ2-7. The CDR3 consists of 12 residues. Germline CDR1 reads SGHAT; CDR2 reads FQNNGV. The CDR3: CASSERTYEQYF.

The CDR3: CASSRGPSAANQPQHF. The rearrangement links TRBV5-6 to TRBJ1-5. The CDR3 covers 16 residues. The germline CDR1 and CDR2 sequences are SGHDT and YYEEEE.

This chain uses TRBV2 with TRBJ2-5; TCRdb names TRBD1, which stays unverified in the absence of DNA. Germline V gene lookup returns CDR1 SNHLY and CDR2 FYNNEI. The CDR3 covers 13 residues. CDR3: CASSDRRGETQYF.

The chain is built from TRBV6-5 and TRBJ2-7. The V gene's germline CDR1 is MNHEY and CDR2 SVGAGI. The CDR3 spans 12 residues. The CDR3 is CASKVPMGEQYF.

The CDR3 here is CASSAGYNEQFF. The chain is built from TRBV5-1 and TRBJ2-1; TCRdb's assignment of TRBD2 cannot be checked, as there is no DNA. CDR1 SGHRS and CDR2 YFSETQ come from the germline V gene. CDR3 length: 12 amino acids.

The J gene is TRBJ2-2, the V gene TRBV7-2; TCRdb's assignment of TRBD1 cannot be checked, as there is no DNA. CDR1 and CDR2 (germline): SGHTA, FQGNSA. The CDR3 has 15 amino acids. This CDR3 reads CASSSSQGATGELFF.